This TCR beta chain was identified during a study of T cell repertoires in cytomegalovirus infection. Study-wide background: Public TCR beta signatures marked donors with CMV infection and the matching HLA. Broader study findings: In two of eight donors, the top clonotype was HLA-C-restricted CMV-specific. Carriers of CMV plus the relevant HLA were identified by cumulative public TCR beta family frequency.

Of note for this clonotype: As yet, its antigen is unknown. Being one base from a much bigger clone, this may be a read error. Since no conserved phenylalanine or tryptophan closes the CDR3, a read error is the likely cause.

Using its own MiXCR run on the reads, TCRdb lists one record per CDR3 protein. The sample holds approximately 240,000 distinct CDR3 sequences, roughly an eighth seen once. CDR1 and CDR2 from the germline V gene are LNHDA and SQIVND (reference sequence). CDR3 length: 16 amino acids. V was shortened by 5 bases and J by 0 bases, with 16 bases between the two germline ends. The sequence was obtained from a human donor in good health (CMV status not recorded). Some clones in this sample may be carry-over from other donors' samples. The sample was PBMCs. This chain connects TRBV19 to TRBJ1-1; no reliable D call. The CDR3 reads CASSQTLSQVNTEAFS. The CDR3 nucleotides read TGTGCCAGTAGTCAGACTCTGTCGCAGGTGAACACTGAAGCTTTCTCT.